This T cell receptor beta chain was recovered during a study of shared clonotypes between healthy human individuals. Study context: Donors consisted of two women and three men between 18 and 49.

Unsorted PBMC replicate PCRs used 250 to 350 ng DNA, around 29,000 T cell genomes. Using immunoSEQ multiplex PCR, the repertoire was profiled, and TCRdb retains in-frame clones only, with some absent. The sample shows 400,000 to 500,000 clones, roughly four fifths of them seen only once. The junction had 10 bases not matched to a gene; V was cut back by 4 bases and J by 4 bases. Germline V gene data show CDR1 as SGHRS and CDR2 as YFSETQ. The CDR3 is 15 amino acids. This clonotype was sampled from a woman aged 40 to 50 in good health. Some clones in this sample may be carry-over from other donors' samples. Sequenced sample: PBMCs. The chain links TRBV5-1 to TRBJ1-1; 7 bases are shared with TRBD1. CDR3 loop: CASSPGQAGGTEAFF. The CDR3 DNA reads TGCGCCAGCAGCCCCGGACAGGCCGGGGGCACTGAAGCTTTCTTT. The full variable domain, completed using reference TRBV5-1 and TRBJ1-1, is KAGVTQTPRYLIKTRGQQVTLSCSPISGHRSVSWYQQTPGQGLQFLFEYFSETQRNKGNFPGRFSGRQFSNSRSEMNVSTLELGDSALYLCASSPGQAGGTEAFFGQGTRLTVV.